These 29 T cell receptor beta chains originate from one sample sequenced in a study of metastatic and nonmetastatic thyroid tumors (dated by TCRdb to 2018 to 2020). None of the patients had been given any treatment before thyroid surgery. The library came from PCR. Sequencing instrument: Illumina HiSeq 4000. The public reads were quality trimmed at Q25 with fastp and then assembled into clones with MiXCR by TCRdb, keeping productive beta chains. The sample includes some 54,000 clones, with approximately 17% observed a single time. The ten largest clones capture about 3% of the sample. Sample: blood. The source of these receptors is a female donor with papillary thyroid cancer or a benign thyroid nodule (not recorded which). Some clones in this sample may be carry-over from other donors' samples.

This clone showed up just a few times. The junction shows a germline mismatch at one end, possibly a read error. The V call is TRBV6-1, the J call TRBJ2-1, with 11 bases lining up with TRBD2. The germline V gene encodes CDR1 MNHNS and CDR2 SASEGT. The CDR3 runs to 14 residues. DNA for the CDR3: TGTGCCTGCAGTGACGGGACTAGCGGCGATGATCAGTTCTTC. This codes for CACSDGTSGDDQFF.

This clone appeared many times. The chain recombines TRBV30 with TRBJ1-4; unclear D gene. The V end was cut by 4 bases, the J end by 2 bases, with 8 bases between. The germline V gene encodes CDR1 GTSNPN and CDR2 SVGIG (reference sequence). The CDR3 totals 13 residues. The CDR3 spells CAWMSGTNEKLFF. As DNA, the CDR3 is TGTGCCTGGATGAGCGGGACTAATGAAAAACTGTTTTTT.

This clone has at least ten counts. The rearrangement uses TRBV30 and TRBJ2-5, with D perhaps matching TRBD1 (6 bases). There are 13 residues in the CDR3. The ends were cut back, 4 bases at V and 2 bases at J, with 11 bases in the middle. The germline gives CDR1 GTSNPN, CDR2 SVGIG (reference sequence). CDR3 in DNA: TGTGCCTGGACCCAGGGGTCACAAGAGACCCAGTACTTC. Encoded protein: CAWTQGSQETQYF.

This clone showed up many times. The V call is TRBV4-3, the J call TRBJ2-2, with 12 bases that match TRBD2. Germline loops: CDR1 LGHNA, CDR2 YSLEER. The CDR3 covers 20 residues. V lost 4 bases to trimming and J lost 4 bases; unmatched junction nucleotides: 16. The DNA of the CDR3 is TGCGCCAGCAGCCCCCTCGCTAGCGGGAGGGCCGGGCGTTTCACCGGGGAGCTGTTTTTT. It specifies CASSPLASGRAGRFTGELFF.

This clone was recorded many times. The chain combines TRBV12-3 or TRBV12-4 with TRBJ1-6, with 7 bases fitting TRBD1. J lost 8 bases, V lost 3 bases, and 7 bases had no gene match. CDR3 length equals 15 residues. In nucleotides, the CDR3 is TGTGCCAGCAGTTTGAGAGGGGGCAATGATTCACCCCTCCACTTT. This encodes CASSLRGGNDSPLHF.

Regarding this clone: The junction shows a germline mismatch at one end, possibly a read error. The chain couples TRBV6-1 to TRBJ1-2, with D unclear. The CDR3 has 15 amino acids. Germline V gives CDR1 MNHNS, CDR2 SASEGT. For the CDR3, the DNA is TGTGCCGGCAGTGAAACTGGGGAGGGAAGCTATGGCTACACCTTC. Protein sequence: CAGSETGEGSYGYTF.

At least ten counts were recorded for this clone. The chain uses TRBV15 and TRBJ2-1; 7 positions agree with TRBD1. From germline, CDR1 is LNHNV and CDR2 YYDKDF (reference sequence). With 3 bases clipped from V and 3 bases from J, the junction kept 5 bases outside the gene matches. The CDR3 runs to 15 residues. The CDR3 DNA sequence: TGTGCCACCAGCAGTGACAGGGAAAACTACAATGAGCAGTTCTTC. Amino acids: CATSSDRENYNEQFF.

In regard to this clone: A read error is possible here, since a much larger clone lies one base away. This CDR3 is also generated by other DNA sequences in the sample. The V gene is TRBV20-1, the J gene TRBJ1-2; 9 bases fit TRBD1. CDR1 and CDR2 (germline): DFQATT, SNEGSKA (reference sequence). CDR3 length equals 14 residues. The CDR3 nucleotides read TGCAGTGCTCGCAGACAGGGGGTCATATATGGCTACGCCTTC. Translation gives CSARRQGVIYGYAF.

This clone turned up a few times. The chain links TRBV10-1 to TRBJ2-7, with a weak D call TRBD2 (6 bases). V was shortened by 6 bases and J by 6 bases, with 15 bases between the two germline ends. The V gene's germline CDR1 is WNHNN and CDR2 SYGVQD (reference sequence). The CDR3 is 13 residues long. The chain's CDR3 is CASSGRDWGEQYF. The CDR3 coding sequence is TGCGCCAGCAGCGGGAGAGACTGGGGCGAGCAGTACTTC.

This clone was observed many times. CDR3 sequence reads: CSASRTSGRVADTQYF. The DNA for the CDR3 is TGCAGTGCTAGTAGGACTAGCGGGAGGGTGGCAGATACGCAGTATTTT. The gene calls are TRBV20-1 and TRBJ2-3; 15 nucleotides match TRBD2. The CDR3 length is 16 residues. The trim removed 3 bases at V and 4 bases at J, leaving 5 bases unmatched. CDR1 is DFQATT, CDR2 SNEGSKA, per germline (reference sequence).

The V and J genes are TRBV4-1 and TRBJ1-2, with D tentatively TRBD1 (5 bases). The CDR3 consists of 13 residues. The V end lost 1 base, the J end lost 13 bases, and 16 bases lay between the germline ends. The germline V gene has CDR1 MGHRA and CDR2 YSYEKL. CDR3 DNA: TGCGCCAGCAGCCAAGCTCCGGGGGACCCCCTCACCTTC. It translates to CASSQAPGDPLTF.

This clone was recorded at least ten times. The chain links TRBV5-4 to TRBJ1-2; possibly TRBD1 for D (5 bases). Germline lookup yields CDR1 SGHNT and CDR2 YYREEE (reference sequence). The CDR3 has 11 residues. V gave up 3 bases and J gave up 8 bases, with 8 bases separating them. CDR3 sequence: CASSSGGGYTF. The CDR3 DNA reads TGTGCCAGCAGCTCGGGGGGGGGCTACACCTTC.

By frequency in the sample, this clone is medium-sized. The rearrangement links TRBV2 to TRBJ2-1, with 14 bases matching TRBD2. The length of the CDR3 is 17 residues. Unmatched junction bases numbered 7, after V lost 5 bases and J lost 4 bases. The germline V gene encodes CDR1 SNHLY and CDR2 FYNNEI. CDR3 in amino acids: CASSYSGLAGVYNEQFF. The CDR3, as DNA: TGTGCCAGCAGTTACTCGGGACTAGCGGGAGTTTACAATGAGCAGTTCTTC.

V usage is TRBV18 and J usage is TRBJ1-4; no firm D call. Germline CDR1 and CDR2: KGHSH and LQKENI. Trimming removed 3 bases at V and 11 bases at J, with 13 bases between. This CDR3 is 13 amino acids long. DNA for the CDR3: TGTGCCAGCTCACCGAAACAGTGTGGGAAACTGTTTTTT. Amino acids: CASSPKQCGKLFF.

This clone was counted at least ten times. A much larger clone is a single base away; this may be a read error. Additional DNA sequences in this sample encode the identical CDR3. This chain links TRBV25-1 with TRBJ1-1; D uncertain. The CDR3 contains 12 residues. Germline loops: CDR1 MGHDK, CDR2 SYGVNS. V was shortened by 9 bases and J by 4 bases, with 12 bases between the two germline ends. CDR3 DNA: TGTGCCAGTAGTCGGAGCCGCACTGAAGCTTTCTTT. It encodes CASSRSRTEAFF. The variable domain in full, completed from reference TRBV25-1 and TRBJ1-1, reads EADIYQTPRYLVIGTGKKITLECSQTMGHDKMYWYQQDPGMELHLIHYSYGVNSTEKGDLSSESTVSRIRTEHFPLTLESARPSHTSQYLCASSRSRTEAFFGQGTRLTVV.

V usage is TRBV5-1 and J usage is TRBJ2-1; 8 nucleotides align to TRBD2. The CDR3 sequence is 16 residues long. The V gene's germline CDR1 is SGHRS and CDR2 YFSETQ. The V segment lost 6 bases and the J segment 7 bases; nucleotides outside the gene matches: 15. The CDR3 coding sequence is TGCGCCAGCATCCCTAGGAATGCGGGAGGTTGGAATGAGCAGTTCTTC. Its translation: CASIPRNAGGWNEQFF.

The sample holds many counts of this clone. The CDR3 loop reads CASSTGYGYTF. Here the CDR3 DNA reads TGTGCCAGCAGTACAGGGTATGGCTACACCTTC. The chain combines TRBV28 with TRBJ1-2; D is possibly TRBD1 (6 bases). Germline CDR1 reads MDHEN; CDR2 reads SYDVKM. CDR3 length equals 11 residues. V dropped 5 bases and J dropped 5 bases, with 6 bases sitting between them.

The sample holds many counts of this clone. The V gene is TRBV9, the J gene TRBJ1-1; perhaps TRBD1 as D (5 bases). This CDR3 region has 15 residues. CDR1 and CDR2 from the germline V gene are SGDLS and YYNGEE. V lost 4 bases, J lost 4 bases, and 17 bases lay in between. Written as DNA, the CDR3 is TGTGCCAGCAGCCCAAAAGGGCAGGGAGGCACTGAAGCTTTCTTT. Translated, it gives CASSPKGQGGTEAFF.

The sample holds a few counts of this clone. CDR3 bases: TGTGCCAACATTTATCGAGGCGTGACGGGAGAGACCCAGTACTTC. It is translated as CANIYRGVTGETQYF. The chain carries TRBV6-2 or TRBV6-3 and TRBJ2-5; the D is unclear. V lost 10 bases and J 4 bases, leaving 22 bases between the germline ends. This CDR3 has 15 amino acids. Germline assignment: CDR1 MNHEY and CDR2 SVGEGT.

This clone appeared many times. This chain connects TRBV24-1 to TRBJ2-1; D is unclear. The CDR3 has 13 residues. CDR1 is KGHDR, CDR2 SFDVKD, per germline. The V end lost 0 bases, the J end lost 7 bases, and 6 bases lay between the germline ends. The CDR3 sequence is CATSDLGRNEQFF. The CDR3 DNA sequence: TGTGCCACCAGTGATTTGGGGCGTAATGAGCAGTTCTTC.

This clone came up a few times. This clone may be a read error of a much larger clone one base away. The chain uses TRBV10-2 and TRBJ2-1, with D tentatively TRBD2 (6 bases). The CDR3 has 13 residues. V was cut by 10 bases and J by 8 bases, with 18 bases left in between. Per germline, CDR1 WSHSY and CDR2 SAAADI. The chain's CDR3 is CATKGTSVYEQFF. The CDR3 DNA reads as TGCGCCACGAAGGGGACTTCCGTGTATGAGCAGTTCTTC.

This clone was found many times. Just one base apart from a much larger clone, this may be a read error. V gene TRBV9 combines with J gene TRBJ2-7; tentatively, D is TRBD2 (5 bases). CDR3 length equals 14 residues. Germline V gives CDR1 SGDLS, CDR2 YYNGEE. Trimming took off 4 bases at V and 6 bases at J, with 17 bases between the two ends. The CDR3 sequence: CASSPVAGWGEQYF. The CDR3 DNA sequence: TGTGCCAGCAGCCCGGTCGCGGGTTGGGGCGAGCAGTACTTC.

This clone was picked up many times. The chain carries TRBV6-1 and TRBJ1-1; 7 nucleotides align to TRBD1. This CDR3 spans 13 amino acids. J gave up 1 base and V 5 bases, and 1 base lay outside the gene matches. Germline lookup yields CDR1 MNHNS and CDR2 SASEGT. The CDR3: CASSRDRNTEAFF. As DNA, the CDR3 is TGTGCCAGCAGTAGGGACAGGAACACTGAAGCTTTCTTT.

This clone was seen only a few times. The CDR3 spells CAGSYGGLRSYEQYF. Here the CDR3 DNA reads TGTGCCGGAAGTTACGGTGGGCTCCGCTCCTACGAGCAGTACTTC. The chain carries TRBV6-5 and TRBJ2-7; D call uncertain. Germline V gene data show CDR1 as MNHEY and CDR2 as SVGAGI. This CDR3 comprises 15 residues. Trimming cost V 11 bases and J 0 bases, with 20 bases left between them.

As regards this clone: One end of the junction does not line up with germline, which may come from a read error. The CDR3 is CSARDQAGALYQQYF. CDR3 nucleotides: TGCAGTGCTAGAGATCAGGCGGGGGCGCTCTACCAGCAGTACTTC. The chain carries TRBV20-1 and TRBJ2-7; weak D call: TRBD2 (7 bases). The CDR3 extends over 15 amino acids. The germline CDR1 and CDR2 sequences are DFQATT and SNEGSKA (reference sequence).

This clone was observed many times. DNA for the CDR3: TGTGCCAGCAGTTACTATACCGGAACAAATAATGCGCAGTACTTC. This sequence encodes CASSYYTGTNNAQYF. The J gene is TRBJ2-7, the V gene TRBV6-6; no definite D call. Between the trimmed V and J ends, which lost 1 base and 9 bases, there was a span of 19 bases. This CDR3 comprises 15 residues. Germline V gene data show CDR1 as MNHNY and CDR2 as SVGAGI (reference sequence).

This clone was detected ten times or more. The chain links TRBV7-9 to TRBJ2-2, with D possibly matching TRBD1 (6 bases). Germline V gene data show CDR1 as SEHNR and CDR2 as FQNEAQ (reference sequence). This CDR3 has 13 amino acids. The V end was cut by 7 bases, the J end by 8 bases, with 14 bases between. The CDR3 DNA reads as TGTGCCAGCACCCAGCTCGGGACAGGGGAGCTGTTTTTT. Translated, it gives CASTQLGTGELFF. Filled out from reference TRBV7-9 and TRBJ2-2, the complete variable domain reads DTGVSQNPRHKITKRGQNVTFRCDPISEHNRLYWYRQTLGQGPEFLTYFQNEAQLEKSRLLSDRFSAERPKGSFSTLEIQRTEQGDSAMYLCASTQLGTGELFFGEGSRLTVL.

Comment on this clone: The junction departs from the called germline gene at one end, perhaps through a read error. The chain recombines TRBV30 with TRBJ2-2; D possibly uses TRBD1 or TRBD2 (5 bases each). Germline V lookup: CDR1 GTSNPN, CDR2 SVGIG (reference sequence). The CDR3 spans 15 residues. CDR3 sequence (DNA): TGTGCCTGGAATGTACTGGTGGAGGACACCGGGGAGATGTTTTTT. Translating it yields CAWNVLVEDTGEMFF.

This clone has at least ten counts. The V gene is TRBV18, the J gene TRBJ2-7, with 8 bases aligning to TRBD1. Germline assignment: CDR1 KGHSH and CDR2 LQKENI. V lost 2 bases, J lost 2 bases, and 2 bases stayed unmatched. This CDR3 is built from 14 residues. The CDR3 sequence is CASSPSRGPYEQYF. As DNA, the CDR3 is TGTGCCAGCTCACCATCCAGGGGGCCCTACGAGCAGTACTTC.